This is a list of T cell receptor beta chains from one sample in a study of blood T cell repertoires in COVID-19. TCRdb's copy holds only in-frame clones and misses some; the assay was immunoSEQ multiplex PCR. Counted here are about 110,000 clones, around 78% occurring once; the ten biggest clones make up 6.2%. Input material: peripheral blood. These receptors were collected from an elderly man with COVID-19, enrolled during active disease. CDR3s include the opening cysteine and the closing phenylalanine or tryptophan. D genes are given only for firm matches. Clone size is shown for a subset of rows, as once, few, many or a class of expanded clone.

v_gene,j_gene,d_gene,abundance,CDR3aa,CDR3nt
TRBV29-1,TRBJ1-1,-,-,CSAGGAEAFF,TGCAGCGCCGGGGGTGCTGAAGCTTTCTTT
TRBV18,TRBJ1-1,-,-,CASSPAGNTEAFF,TGTGCCAGCTCACCCGCGGGGAACACTGAAGCTTTCTTT
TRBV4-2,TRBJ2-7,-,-,CASSQDLGESGYEQYF,TGTGCCAGCAGCCAAGATCTTGGGGAGTCCGGCTACGAGCAGTACTTC
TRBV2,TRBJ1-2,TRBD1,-,CASSSGQGSSGYTF,TGTGCCAGCAGTTCGGGACAGGGGTCCTCTGGCTACACCTTC
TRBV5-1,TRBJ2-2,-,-,CASSLDPGNTGELFF,TGCGCCAGCAGCTTGGACCCAGGAAACACCGGGGAGCTGTTTTTT
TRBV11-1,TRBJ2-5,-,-,CASSLGSRMYQETQYF,TGTGCCAGCAGCTTAGGGTCCAGGATGTACCAAGAGACCCAGTACTTC
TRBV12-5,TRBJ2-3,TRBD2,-,CASGLVRGDSADTQYF,TGTGCTAGTGGTTTGGTACGGGGGGATTCGGCAGATACGCAGTATTTT
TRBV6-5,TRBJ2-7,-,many,CASNQDGLSYEQYF,TGTGCCAGCAACCAAGACGGACTCTCCTACGAGCAGTACTTC
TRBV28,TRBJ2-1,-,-,CASTDMDYSYNEQFF,TGTGCCAGCACTGATATGGACTACTCCTACAATGAGCAGTTCTTC
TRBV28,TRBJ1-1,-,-,CASSHGRGSGGTEAFF,TGTGCCAGCAGCCATGGACGGGGGTCGGGGGGAACTGAAGCTTTCTTT
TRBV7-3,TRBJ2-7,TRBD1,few,CASSGQAAYEQYF,TGTGCCAGCAGCGGACAGGCCGCCTACGAGCAGTACTTC
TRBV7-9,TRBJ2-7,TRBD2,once,CASSSPARGGRVYEQYF,TGTGCCAGCAGCTCCCCGGCGAGGGGCGGGAGGGTCTACGAGCAGTACTTC
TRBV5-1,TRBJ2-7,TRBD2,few,CASSRISSVAGGTYEQYF,TGCGCCAGCAGCCGTATAAGCAGCGTAGCGGGAGGGACTTACGAGCAGTACTTC
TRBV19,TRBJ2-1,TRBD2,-,CASSRSGTSGWSGSYNEQFF,TGTGCCAGTAGTAGATCCGGGACTAGCGGGTGGTCCGGCTCCTACAATGAGCAGTTCTTC
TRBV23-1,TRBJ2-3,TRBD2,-,CASTPFPSGRSCDTQYF,TGCGCCAGCACTCCTTTTCCCAGCGGGAGAAGTTGTGATACGCAGTATTTT
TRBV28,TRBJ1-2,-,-,CASSLSAGYGYTF,TGTGCCAGCAGTTTATCGGCAGGCTATGGCTACACCTTC
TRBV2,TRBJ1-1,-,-,CASGGTQGQFFTEAFF,TGTGCCAGCGGGGGAACCCAGGGGCAGTTCTTCACTGAAGCTTTCTTT
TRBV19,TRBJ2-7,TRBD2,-,CASSPAGGGYEQYF,TGTGCCAGTAGTCCAGCGGGAGGAGGTTACGAGCAGTACTTC
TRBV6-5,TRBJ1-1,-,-,CASSPGVTEAFF,TGTGCCAGCAGCCCCGGGGTCACTGAAGCTTTCTTT
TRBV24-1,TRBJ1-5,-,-,CASDQGFGQPQHF,TGTGCCAGCGATCAGGGGTTCGGTCAGCCCCAGCATTTT
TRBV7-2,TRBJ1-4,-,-,CASSFGGEKLFF,TGTGCCAGCAGCTTTGGCGGGGAAAAACTGTTTTTT
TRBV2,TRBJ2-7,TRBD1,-,CASRVTGGSYEQYF,TGTGCCAGCAGGGTGACAGGGGGCTCATACGAGCAGTACTTC
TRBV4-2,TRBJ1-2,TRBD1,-,CASSQGTGQGAYYGYTF,TGTGCCAGCAGCCAGGGCACTGGACAGGGGGCTTACTATGGCTACACCTTC
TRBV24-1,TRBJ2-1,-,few,CATSGRVTYNEQFF,TGTGCCACCAGCGGGAGAGTCACCTACAATGAGCAGTTCTTC
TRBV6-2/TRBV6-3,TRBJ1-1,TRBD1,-,CASSSGTGPSTEAFF,TGTGCCAGCAGCTCCGGGACAGGACCCTCCACTGAAGCTTTCTTT
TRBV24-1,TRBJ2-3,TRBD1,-,CATSDLGQGGTGTQYF,TGTGCCACCAGTGACCTGGGACAGGGGGGAACTGGTACGCAGTATTTT
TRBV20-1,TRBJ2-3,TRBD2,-,CSASRRLAPVTDTQYF,TGCAGTGCTAGTCGGCGACTAGCGCCGGTCACAGATACGCAGTATTTT
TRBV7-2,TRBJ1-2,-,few,CASSSSRVSGYTF,TGTGCCAGCAGCTCGTCCCGGGTCTCTGGCTACACCTTC
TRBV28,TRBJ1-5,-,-,CASSLSLGTEGPNSNQPQHF,TGTGCCAGCAGTTTAAGCCTCGGGACTGAGGGGCCGAATAGCAATCAGCCCCAGCATTTT
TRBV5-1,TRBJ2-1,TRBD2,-,CASKLAEQLYNEQFF,TGCGCCAGCAAACTAGCGGAACAATTATACAATGAGCAGTTCTTC
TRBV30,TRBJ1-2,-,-,CACQGTNYGYTF,TGTGCCTGTCAGGGTACCAACTATGGCTACACCTTC
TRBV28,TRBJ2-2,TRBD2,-,CASSNSGRKTGELFF,TGTGCCAGCAGCAATAGCGGGAGGAAGACCGGGGAGCTGTTTTTT
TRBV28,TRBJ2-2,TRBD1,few,CASSWDSLPGNTGELFF,TGTGCCAGCAGCTGGGACAGCCTTCCGGGGAACACCGGGGAGCTGTTTTTT
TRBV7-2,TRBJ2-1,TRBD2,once,CASSLPPSGMPYNEQFF,TGTGCCAGCAGCTTACCTCCTAGCGGGATGCCCTACAATGAGCAGTTCTTC
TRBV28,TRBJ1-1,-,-,CASSSPYTEAFF,TGTGCCAGCAGTTCCCCATATACAGAAGCTTTCTTT
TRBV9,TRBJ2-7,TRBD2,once,CASSVGGGAYEQYF,TGTGCCAGCAGCGTAGGGGGAGGGGCCTACGAGCAGTACTTC
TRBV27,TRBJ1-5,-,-,CASSFLDQPQHF,TGTGCCAGCAGTTTCCTTGATCAGCCCCAGCATTTT
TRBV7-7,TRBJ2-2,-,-,CASSLALGSASNTGELFF,TGTGCTAGCAGCTTAGCTTTGGGTAGCGCGTCGAACACCGGGGAGCTGTTTTTT
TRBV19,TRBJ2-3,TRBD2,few,CASTVIGGSADTQYF,TGTGCCAGTACGGTCATTGGCGGGAGCGCAGATACGCAGTATTTT
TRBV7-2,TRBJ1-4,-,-,CASSLGSGSGKLFF,TGTGCCAGCAGCTTAGGTTCAGGGTCCGGAAAACTGTTTTTT
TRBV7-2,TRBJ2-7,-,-,CASSLVIYPQYF,TGTGCCAGCAGCTTAGTTATCTACCCCCAGTACTTC